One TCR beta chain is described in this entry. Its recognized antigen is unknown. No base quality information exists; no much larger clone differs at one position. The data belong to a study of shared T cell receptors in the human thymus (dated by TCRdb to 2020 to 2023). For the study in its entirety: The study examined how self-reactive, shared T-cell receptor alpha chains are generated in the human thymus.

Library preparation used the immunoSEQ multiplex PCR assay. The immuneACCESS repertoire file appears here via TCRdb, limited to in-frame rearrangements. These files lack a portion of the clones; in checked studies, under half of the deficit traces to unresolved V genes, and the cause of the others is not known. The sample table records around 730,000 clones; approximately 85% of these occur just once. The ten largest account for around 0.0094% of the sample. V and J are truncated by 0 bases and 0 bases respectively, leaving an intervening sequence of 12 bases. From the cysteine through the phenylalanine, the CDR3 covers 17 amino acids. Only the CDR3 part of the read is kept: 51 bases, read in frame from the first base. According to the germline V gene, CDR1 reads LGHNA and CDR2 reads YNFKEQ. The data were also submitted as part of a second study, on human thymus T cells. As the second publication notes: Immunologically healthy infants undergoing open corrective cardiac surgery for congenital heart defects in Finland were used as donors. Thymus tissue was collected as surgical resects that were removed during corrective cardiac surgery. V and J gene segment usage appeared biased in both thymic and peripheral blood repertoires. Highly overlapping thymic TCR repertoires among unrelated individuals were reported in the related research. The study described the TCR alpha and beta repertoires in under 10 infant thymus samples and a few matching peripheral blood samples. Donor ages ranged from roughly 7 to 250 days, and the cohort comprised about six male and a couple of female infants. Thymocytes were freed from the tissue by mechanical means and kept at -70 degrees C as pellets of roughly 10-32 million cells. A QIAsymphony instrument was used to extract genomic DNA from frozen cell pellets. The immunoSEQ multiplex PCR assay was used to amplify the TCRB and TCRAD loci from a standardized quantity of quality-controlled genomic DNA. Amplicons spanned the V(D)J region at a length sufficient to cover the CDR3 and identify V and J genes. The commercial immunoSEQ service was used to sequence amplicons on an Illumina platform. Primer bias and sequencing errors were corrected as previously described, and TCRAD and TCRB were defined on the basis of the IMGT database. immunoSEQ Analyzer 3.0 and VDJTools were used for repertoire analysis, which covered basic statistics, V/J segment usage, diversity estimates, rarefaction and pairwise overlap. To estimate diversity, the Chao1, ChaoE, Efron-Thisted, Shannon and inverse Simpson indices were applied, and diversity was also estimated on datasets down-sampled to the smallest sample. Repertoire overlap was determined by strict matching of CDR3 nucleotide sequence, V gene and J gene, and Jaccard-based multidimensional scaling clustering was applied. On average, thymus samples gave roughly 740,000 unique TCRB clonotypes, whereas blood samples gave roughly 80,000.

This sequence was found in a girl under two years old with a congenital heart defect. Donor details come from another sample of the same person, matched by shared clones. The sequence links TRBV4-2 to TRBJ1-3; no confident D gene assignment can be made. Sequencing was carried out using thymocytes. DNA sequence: TGTGCCAGCAGCCAAGATAGAGGGCTAAGCTCTGGAAACACCATATATTTT. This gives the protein CASSQDRGLSSGNTIYF.